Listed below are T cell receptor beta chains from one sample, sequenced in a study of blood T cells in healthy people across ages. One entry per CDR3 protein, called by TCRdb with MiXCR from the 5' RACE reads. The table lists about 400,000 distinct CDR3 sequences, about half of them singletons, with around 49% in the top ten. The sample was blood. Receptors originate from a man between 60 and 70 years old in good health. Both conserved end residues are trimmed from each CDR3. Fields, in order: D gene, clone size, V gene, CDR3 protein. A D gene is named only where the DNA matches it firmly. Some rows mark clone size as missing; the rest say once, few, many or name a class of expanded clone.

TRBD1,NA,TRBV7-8,ASSVTGGAHDEQY
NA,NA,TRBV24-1,ATQPGELFWTQY
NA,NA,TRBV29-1,SYQGNTGELF
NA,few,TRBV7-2,ASSFARTNNEKLF
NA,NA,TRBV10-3,AISVGGQKATDTQY
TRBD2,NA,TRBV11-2,ASSERGYQETQY
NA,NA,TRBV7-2,ASSLELGGYT
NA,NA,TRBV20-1,SAQSPRREQF
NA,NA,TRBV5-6,ASSSRTDRTDTQY
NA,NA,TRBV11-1,ASSFPGMNTEAF
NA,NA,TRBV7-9,ASSFGGQTATQY
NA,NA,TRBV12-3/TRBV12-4,ASSLQGRTNSPLH
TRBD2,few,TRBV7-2,ASSLGRTSGSIDTQY
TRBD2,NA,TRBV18,ASSPGLAQSQETQY
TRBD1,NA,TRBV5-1,ASSLGGQGILNSYNEQF
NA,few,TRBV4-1,ASSQDRWSKNIQY
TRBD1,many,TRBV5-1,ASSEAKRTGVLNEQF
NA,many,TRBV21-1,ASVAGPGANVLT
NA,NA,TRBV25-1,ASSRSPYEQY
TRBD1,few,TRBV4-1,ASSPSQVTGVNEQF
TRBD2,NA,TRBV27,ASSSWTSSPNTQY
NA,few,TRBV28,ASSSGGGAYNEQF
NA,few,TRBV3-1,ASSPSPDGSRAY
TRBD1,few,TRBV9,ASSLRGQGENTQY
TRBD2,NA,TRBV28,ASSPGTSGRYNEQF
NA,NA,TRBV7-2,ASSFGRAYNEQF
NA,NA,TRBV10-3,AISRADSYGYT
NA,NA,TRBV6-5,ASGEWTRNEQF
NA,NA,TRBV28,ASSPSGVRRETQY
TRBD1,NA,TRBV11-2,ASSSVGDRALYGYT
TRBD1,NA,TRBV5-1,ASSARDRGLGQY
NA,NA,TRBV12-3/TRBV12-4,ASSPHSASSYNEQF
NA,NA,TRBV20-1,SARDWNNEQF
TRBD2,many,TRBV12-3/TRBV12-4,ASSPRLAGDHGELF
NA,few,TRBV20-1,SALILGHEQY
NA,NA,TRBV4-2,ASSQVEERYT
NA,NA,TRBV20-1,SAQEVAGANVLT
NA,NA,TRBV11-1,ASSLDPSGETQY
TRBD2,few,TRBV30,AWRVAGGKNIQY
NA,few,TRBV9,ASSVRMGGGEKLF
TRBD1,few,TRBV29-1,SVEGGPGQGMNTEAF
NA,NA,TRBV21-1,ASIQGALKDSYNEQF
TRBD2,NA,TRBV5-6,ASSSLADYNEQY
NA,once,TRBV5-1,ASSPEPWDEKLF
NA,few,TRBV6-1,ASSPPGIYGYT
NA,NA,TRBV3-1,ASSYLWGGPSQETQY
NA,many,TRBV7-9,ASSLGSSSYEQY
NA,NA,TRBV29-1,SVEGAGEKEQF
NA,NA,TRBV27,ASRRDGTYEQY
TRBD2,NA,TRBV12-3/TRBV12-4,ASSLISGGRDTQY
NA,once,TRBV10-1,ASSEVPTSTDTQY
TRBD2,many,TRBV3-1,ASTLLAGGETQY
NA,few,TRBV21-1,ASSKGGTDTQY
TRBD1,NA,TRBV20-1,SARRTGFSYEQY
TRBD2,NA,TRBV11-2,ASSTGLATDTQY
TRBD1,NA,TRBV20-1,SARGRDRGAYGYT
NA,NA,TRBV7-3,ASTAGGGVGANVLT
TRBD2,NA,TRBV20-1,SAMGSGLAASLETQY
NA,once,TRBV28,ASCGQGRTYEQY
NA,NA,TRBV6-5,ASSYSGVGRATDTQY